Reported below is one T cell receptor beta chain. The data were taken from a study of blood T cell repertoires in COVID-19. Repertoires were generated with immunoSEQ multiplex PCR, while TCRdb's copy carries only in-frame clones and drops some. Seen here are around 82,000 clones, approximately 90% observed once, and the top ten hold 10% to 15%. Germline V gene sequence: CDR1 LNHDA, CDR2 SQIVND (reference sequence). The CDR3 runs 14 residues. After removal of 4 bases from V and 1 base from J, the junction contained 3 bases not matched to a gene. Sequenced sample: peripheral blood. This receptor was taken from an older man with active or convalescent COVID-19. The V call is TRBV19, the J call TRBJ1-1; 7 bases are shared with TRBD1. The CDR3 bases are TGTGCCAGTAGTAGTCCAGGGGGGAACACTGAAGCTTTCTTT. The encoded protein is CASSSPGGNTEAFF.